The TCR beta chain under discussion was sequenced for a study of OX40 agonist ivuxolimab in advanced cancers. Study-level background: Patients received intravenous ivuxolimab every 2 weeks at 0.01 to 10 mg/kg. At 82.7% male, the cohort had a mean age of 60 years, ranging from about 23 to 79. Three patients responded partially, comprising one with hepatocellular carcinoma and two with cutaneous melanoma.

Germline CDR1 reads SGHKS; CDR2 reads YYEKEE (reference sequence). The CDR3 is 17 residues long. With 0 bases clipped from V and 5 bases from J, the junction kept 13 bases outside the gene matches. The repertoire was sequenced with immunoSEQ multiplex PCR; TCRdb's copy has only in-frame clones and lacks some. The sample carries just over 14,000 clones, about 89% recorded once. The sequenced sample was CD4+ or CD8+ T cells sorted from blood, obtained in a trial of the OX40 agonist ivuxolimab. The chain carries TRBV5-5 and TRBJ2-7; TRBD1 matches at 8 bases. This receptor was obtained from an adult with an advanced solid tumor such as melanoma, head and neck, liver or kidney cancer. CDR3 DNA sequence: TGTGCCAGCAGCTTGGTTGCAGGGGGCGCGTTGTCCGACGAGCAGTACTTC. Its translation: CASSLVAGGALSDEQYF.